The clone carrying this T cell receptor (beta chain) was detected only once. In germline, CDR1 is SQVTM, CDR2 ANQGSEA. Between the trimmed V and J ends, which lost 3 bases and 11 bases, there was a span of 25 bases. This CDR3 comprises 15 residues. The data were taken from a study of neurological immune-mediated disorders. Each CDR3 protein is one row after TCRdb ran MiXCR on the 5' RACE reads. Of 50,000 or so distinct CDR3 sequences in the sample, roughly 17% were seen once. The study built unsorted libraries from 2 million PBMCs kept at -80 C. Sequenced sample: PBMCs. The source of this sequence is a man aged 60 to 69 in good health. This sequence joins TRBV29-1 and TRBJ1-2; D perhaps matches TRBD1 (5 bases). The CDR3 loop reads CSVDASQGRSWGYTF. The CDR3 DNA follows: TGCAGCGTTGATGCAAGTCAGGGCCGCTCATGGGGGTACACCTTC. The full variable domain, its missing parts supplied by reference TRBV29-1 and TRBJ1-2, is SAVISQKPSRDICQRGTSLTIQCQVDSQVTMMFWYRQQPGQSLTLIATANQGSEATYESGFVIDKFPISRPNLTFSTLTVSNMSPEDSSIYLCSVDASQGRSWGYTFGSGTRLTVV.